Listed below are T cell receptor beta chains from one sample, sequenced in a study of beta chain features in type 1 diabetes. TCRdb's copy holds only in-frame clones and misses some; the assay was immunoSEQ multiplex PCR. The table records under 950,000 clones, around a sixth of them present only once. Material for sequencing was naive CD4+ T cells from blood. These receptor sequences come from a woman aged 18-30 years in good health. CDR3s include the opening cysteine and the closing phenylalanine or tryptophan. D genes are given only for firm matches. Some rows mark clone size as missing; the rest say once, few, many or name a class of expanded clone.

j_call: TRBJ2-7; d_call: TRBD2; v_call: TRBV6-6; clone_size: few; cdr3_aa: CASSSILAAYEQYF; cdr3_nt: TGTGCCAGCAGTTCGATACTAGCGGCCTACGAGCAGTACTTC
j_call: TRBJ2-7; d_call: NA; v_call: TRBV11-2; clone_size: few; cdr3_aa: CASGFHYEQYF; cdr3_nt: TGTGCCAGCGGATTCCACTACGAGCAGTACTTC
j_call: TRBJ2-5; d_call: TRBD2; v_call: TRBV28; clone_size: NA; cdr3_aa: CASRLAGGIETQYF; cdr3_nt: TGTGCCAGCAGACTAGCGGGGGGGATAGAGACCCAGTACTTC
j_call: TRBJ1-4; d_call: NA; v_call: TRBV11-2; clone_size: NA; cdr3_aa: CASTPAGATNEKLFF; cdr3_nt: TGTGCCAGCACGCCCGCGGGGGCCACAAATGAAAAACTGTTTTTT
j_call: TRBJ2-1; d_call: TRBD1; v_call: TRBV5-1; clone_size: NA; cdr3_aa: CASSLSGGRMWGNEQFF; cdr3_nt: TGCGCCAGCAGCTTATCAGGGGGAAGGATGTGGGGCAATGAGCAGTTCTTC
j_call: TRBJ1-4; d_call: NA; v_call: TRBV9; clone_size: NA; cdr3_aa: CASSVGVSGGSDEKLFF; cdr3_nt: TGTGCCAGCAGCGTAGGGGTTTCGGGGGGCAGTGATGAAAAACTGTTTTTT
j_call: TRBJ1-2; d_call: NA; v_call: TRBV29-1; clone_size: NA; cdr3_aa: CSVESQHDGYTF; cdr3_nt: TGCAGCGTTGAATCCCAGCACGATGGCTACACCTTC
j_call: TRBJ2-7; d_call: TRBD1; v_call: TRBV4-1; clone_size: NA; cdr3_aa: CASSQAGQGIYEQYF; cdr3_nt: TGCGCCAGCAGCCAAGCCGGACAGGGAATATACGAGCAGTACTTC
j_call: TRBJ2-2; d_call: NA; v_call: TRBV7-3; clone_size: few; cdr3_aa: CASSLTGITGELFF; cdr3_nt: TGTGCCAGCAGCTTAACCGGCATCACCGGGGAGCTGTTTTTT
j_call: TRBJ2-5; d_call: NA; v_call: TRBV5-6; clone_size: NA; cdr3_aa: CASSLGLAETQYF; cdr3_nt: TGTGCCAGCAGCTTGGGCCTCGCGGAGACCCAGTACTTC
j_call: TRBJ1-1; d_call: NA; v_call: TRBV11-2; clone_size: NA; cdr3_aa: CASSLRGLNTEAFF; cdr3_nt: TGTGCCAGCAGCTTACGGGGACTGAACACTGAAGCTTTCTTT
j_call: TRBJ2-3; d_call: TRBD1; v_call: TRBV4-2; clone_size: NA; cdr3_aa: CASSQDWTGGDTQYF; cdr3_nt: TGTGCCAGCAGCCAAGATTGGACAGGGGGAGATACGCAGTATTTT
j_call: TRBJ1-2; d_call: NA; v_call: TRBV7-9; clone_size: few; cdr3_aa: CASSVTGLGSGYTF; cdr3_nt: TGTGCCAGCAGCGTAACAGGTCTAGGTAGCGGCTACACCTTC
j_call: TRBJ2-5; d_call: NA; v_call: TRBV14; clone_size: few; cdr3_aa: CASSSVGVETQYF; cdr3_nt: TGTGCCAGCAGCTCCGTGGGCGTGGAGACCCAGTACTTC
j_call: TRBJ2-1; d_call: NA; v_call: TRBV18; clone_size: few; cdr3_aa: CASSPGALEQFF; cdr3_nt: TGTGCCAGCTCACCAGGCGCGTTAGAGCAGTTCTTC
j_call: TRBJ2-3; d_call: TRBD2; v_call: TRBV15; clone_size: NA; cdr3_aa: CATSAGTSGGMDTQYF; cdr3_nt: TGTGCCACCAGCGCCGGGACTAGCGGAGGCATGGATACGCAGTATTTT
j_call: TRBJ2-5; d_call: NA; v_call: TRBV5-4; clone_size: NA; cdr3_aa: CASSSDHTDETQYF; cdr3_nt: TGCGCCAGCAGCTCAGATCACACCGACGAGACCCAGTACTTC
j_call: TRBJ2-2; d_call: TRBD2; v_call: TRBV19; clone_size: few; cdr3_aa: CASTRLAGDSGELFF; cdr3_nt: TGTGCCAGTACCCGACTAGCGGGAGATAGCGGGGAGCTGTTTTTT